One sample yielded the 10 T cell receptor beta chains listed below, sequenced in a study of blood T cells in healthy people across ages. A second PCR, run for roughly 7 to 11 cycles, used a sample-barcoded 5' primer plus a J-beta primer mix. TCRdb passed the 5' RACE reads through MiXCR, listing each CDR3 protein once. This sample yields about 680,000 distinct CDR3 sequences, of which around 48% are seen a single time; roughly 30% belongs to the top ten. The sequenced sample was blood. The receptors shown here come from a woman aged 60-75 years in good health.

This chain joins TRBV2 and TRBJ2-7; D not resolved. Germline V gene lookup returns CDR1 SNHLY and CDR2 FYNNEI. The CDR3 runs to 14 residues. Deletions cut 4 bases from V and 6 bases from J, with 16 bases between. CDR3 region: CASSGVGQGIEQYF. CDR3 DNA sequence: TGTGCCAGCAGTGGTGTGGGTCAAGGGATCGAGCAGTACTTC.

The chain combines TRBV4-2 with TRBJ1-2, with D perhaps matching TRBD1 (5 bases). This CDR3 region has 15 residues. Germline assignment: CDR1 LGHNA and CDR2 YNFKEQ. V was clipped by 2 bases and J by 0 bases, with 10 bases between them. In nucleotides, the CDR3 is TGTGCCAGCAGCCAACGGCAGGGACCTAACTATGGCTACACCTTC. Its protein product is CASSQRQGPNYGYTF.

The chain combines TRBV7-2 with TRBJ2-3; D ambiguous. V was clipped by 4 bases and J by 3 bases, with 11 bases between them. This CDR3 spans 14 amino acids. Germline V gives CDR1 SGHTA, CDR2 FQGNSA. The CDR3 DNA reads TGTGCCAGCAGCTGGCTCGTCACAACAGATACGCAGTATTTT. This translates into CASSWLVTTDTQYF.

This clonotype was found a few times. The chain joins TRBV4-3 to TRBJ1-4; maybe TRBD1 (6 bases). Germline values: CDR1 LGHNA, CDR2 YSLEER. V lost 0 bases, J lost 8 bases, and 13 bases lay in between. The CDR3 is made up of 15 amino acids. The DNA for the CDR3 is TGCGCCAGCAGCCAAGACGGAGGACAGTGGGAAAAACTGTTTTTT. Its protein product is CASSQDGGQWEKLFF.

This clonotype has more than one count but fewer than ten. CDR3 residues: CASSFTGLSTDTQYF. The CDR3 DNA reads TGTGCCAGCAGCTTTACAGGGTTAAGCACAGATACGCAGTATTTT. The V and J genes are TRBV5-6 and TRBJ2-3; maybe TRBD1 (6 bases). CDR3 length: 15 amino acids. Germline loops: CDR1 SGHDT, CDR2 YYEEEE. Trimming shortened V by 2 bases and J by 0 bases, and 10 bases separated the two germline ends.

For this clonotype: A junction end diverges from the germline sequence, so it may reflect a read error. The chain combines TRBV7-7 with TRBJ2-5; D not certain. CDR3 length equals 13 residues. CDR1 and CDR2 from the germline V gene are SSHAT and FNYEAQ (reference sequence). DNA of the CDR3: TGTGCTAGCAGCTCGCTGTTGGCGGAGACCCAGTACTTC. Protein product: CASSSLLAETQYF.

Only a few counts were recorded for this clonotype. The chain recombines TRBV7-2 with TRBJ1-1, with D perhaps TRBD1 (6 bases). The CDR3 is made up of 13 amino acids. V was pared by 5 bases and J by 5 bases, with 12 bases between. CDR1 and CDR2 from the germline V gene are SGHTA and FQGNSA. The CDR3 DNA follows: TGTGCCAGCAGCACCAATCAGGGGACTGAAGCTTTCTTT. It encodes CASSTNQGTEAFF.

This rearrangement joins TRBV7-9 to TRBJ1-6; D call uncertain. The CDR3 length is 15 residues. Trimming stripped 1 base from V and 7 bases from J, with 11 bases between. In germline, CDR1 is SEHNR, CDR2 FQNEAQ (reference sequence). The CDR3 spells CASSLGQAPNSPLHF. The CDR3 DNA follows: TGTGCCAGCAGCTTAGGGCAGGCCCCAAATTCACCCCTCCACTTT.

The chain joins TRBV7-2 to TRBJ1-1, with 8 bases lining up with TRBD1. The CDR3 covers 14 residues. The junction had 11 bases not matched to a gene; V was cut back by 3 bases and J by 11 bases. Germline CDR1 reads SGHTA; CDR2 reads FQGNSA. CDR3 nucleotide sequence: TGTGCCAGCAGCTTGAGCCATCGGACAGGGAGTGCTTTCTTT. Translating it yields CASSLSHRTGSAFF. Full variable domain (missing parts from reference TRBV7-2 and TRBJ1-1): GAGVSQSPSNKVTEKGKDVELRCDPISGHTALYWYRQSLGQGLEFLIYFQGNSAPDKSGLPSDRFSAERTGGSVSTLTIQRTQQEDSAVYLCASSLSHRTGSAFFGQGTRLTVV.

A few counts support this clonotype. This chain links TRBV9 with TRBJ2-2; 7 positions agree with TRBD1. The CDR3 is 13 residues long. Germline assignment: CDR1 SGDLS and CDR2 YYNGEE. The V and J ends lost 8 bases and 5 bases, in that order; junction bases with no gene match: 6. Here the CDR3 reads CASSGTVTGELFF. The CDR3 coding sequence is TGTGCCAGTTCCGGGACAGTTACCGGGGAGCTGTTTTTT. Complete variable domain (other parts from reference TRBV9 and TRBJ2-2): DSGVTQTPKHLITATGQRVTLRCSPRSGDLSVYWYQQSLDQGLQFLIQYYNGEERAKGNILERFSAQQFPDLHSELNLSSLELGDSALYFCASSGTVTGELFFGEGSRLTVL.